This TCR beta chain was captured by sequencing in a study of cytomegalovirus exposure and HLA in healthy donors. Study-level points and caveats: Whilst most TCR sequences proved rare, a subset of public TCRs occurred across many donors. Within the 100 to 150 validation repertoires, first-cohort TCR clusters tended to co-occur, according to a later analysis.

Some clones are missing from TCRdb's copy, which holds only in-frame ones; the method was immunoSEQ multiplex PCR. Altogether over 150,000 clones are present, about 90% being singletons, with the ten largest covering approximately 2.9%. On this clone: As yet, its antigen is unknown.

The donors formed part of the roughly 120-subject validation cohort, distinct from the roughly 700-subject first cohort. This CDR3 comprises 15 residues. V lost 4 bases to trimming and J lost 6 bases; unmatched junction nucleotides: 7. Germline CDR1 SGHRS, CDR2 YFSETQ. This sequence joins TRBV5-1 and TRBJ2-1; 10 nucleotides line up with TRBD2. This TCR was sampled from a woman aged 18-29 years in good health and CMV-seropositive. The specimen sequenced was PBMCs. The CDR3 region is CASSPSSGGSNEQFF. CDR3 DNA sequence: TGCGCCAGCAGCCCGTCTAGCGGGGGCAGCAATGAGCAGTTCTTC. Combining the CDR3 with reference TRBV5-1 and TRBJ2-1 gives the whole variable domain KAGVTQTPRYLIKTRGQQVTLSCSPISGHRSVSWYQQTPGQGLQFLFEYFSETQRNKGNFPGRFSGRQFSNSRSEMNVSTLELGDSALYLCASSPSSGGSNEQFFGPGTRLTVL.